What follows is one T cell receptor beta chain and its context. No antigen is known for it. The entry originates in a study of T cell responses to AZD1222 COVID-19 vaccine. Germline V gene sequence: CDR1 WNHNN, CDR2 SYGVQD (reference sequence). This CDR3 is built from 17 residues. The V segment lost 0 bases and the J segment 3 bases; nucleotides outside the gene matches: 4. Study-wide points: The study reported that nearly half of spike-specific TCRs target unmutated variant regions. Vaccine-associated CD4 TCRs spanned spike, dominant at 160-218 and 743-854. Sampling captured repertoires only after the peak T cell response.

Data came from immunoSEQ multiplex PCR; TCRdb stores just in-frame clones and leaves some out. Here the sample spans roughly 150,000 clones, 92% being singletons. Sequences were derived from peripheral blood, sampled 28 days after the second AZD1222 dose. The TCR was taken from an adult who received the AZD1222 COVID-19 vaccine. The rearrangement links TRBV10-1 to TRBJ1-3, with 11 bases lining up with TRBD1. The CDR3 sequence: CASSESSGQGDGNTIYF. Written as DNA, the CDR3 is TGCGCCAGCAGTGAGTCCTCGGGACAGGGGGATGGAAACACCATATATTTT.